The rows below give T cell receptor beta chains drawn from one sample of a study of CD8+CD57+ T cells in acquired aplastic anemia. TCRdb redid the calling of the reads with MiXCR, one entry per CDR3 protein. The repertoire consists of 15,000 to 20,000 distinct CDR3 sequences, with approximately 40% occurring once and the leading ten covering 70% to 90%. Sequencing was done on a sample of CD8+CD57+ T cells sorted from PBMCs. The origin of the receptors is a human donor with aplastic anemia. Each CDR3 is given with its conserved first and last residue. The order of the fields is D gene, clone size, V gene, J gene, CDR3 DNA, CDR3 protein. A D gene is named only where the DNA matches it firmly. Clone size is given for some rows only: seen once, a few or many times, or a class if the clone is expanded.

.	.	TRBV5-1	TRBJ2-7	TGCGCCAGCAGCTTGATACAGGGTCCCGAGCAGTACTTC	CASSLIQGPEQYF
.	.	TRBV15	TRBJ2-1	TGTGCCACCAGCAGTCACAACTGGGGAGGCAATGAGCAGTTCTTC	CATSSHNWGGNEQFF
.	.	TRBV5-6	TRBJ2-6	TGTGCCAGCAGTTATCGATCTGGGGCCAACGTCCTGACTTTC	CASSYRSGANVLTF
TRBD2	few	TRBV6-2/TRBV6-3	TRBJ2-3	TGTGCCAGCAGTTTGGTGGGGAGGGCAGATACGCAGTATTTT	CASSLVGRADTQYF
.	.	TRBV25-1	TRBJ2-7	TGTGCCAGCAGTGAATGGACCGGTAACTACGAGCAGTACTTC	CASSEWTGNYEQYF
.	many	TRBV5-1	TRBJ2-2	TGCGCCAGCAGCTTTTTTTCGGGGGGCTCCACCGGGGAGCTGTTTTTT	CASSFFSGGSTGELFF
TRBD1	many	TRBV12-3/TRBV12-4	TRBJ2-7	TGTGCCAGCACCCAGACAGGGATCCACTACGAGCAGTACTTC	CASTQTGIHYEQYF
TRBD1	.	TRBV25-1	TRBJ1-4	TGTGCCAGCAGTGAATTTGAGGGGGACAGGACTAATGAAAAACTGTTTTTT	CASSEFEGDRTNEKLFF
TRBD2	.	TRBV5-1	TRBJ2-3	TGCGCCAGCAGCGGACTAGCGGGGGGTCTCACAGATACGCAGTATTTT	CASSGLAGGLTDTQYF
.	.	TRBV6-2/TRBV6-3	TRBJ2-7	TGTGCCAGCACTGAGGGCGGTTACGAGCAGTACTTC	CASTEGGYEQYF
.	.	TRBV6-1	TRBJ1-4	TGTGCCAGCAGTGATTATCAGTCTGGGGATGAAAAACTGTTTTTT	CASSDYQSGDEKLFF
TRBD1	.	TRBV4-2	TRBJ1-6	TGTGCCAGCAGCCACCCCTGGACAGGGGGGTCTTATAATTCACCCCTCCACTTT	CASSHPWTGGSYNSPLHF
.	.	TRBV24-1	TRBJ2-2	TGTGCCACCAGTGACGCCCGACAGAACGCCGAGGAGCTGTTTTTT	CATSDARQNAEELFF
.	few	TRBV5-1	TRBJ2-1	TGCGCCGGACGGACCCTGGGGAATGAGCAGTTCTTC	CAGRTLGNEQFF
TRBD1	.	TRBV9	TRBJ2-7	TGTGCCAGCAGTTGGGGGACAGGGGGATACGAGCAGTACTTC	CASSWGTGGYEQYF
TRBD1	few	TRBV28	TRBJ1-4	TGTGCCAGCAGTTCTGGGACAGGCCCTAATGAAAAACTGTTTTTT	CASSSGTGPNEKLFF
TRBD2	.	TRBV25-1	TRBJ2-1	TGTGCCAGCAGCCACCGGACTAGCGGGGGGGCCTATGAGCAGTTCTTC	CASSHRTSGGAYEQFF
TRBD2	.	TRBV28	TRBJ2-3	TGTGCCAGCAGTTTAACTAGCGGGGGGATGGCAGATACGCAGTATTTT	CASSLTSGGMADTQYF
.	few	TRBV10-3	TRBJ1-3	TGTGCCATCACACCCAGCCCAGGGAGTCCTGGAAACACCATATATTTT	CAITPSPGSPGNTIYF
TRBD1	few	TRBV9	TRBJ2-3	TGTGCCAGCAGCGAGGGGACAGGGGTTTTTGGCACAGATACGCAGTATTTT	CASSEGTGVFGTDTQYF
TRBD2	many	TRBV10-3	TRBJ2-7	TGTGCCATCGGGCGGGAGGGGGTCGAGCAGTACTTC	CAIGREGVEQYF
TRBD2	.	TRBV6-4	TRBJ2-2	TGTGCCAGCAGTGACGCGGGAGCCGGGGAGCTGTTTTTT	CASSDAGAGELFF
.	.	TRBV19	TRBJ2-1	TGTGCCAGTAGTATGGGGCGGTTCTCATACAATGAGCAGTTCTTC	CASSMGRFSYNEQFF
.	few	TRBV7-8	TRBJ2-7	TGTGCCAGCAGATACTTAGAAGCGAACGCCTACGAGCAGTACTTC	CASRYLEANAYEQYF